Shown below are 24 T cell receptor beta chains from a single sample sequenced in a study of cytomegalovirus exposure and HLA in healthy donors. The PCR had 60 Vbeta and 13 Jbeta primers. The repertoire was sequenced with immunoSEQ multiplex PCR; TCRdb's copy has only in-frame clones and lacks some. The repertoire holds 150,000 to 200,000 clones, with about 80% as singletons. Sequencing used PBMCs. Receptor source: a man between 18 and 35 years old in good health and CMV-seronegative.

This clone was counted only a few times. The chain recombines TRBV7-3 with TRBJ2-1; D might be TRBD2 (5 bases). There are 15 residues in the CDR3. Germline V gives CDR1 SGHTA, CDR2 FQGTGA. The ends were cut back, 1 base at V and 1 base at J, with 8 bases in the middle. The CDR3 sequence is CASSLRRGSYNEQFF. In DNA form, the CDR3 reads TGTGCCAGCAGCTTAAGGCGAGGGTCCTACAATGAGCAGTTCTTC.

This clone was observed a single time. This chain links TRBV19 with TRBJ2-2; no clear D gene. Germline-derived CDR1 and CDR2 are LNHDA and SQIVND (reference sequence). This CDR3 comprises 12 residues. V was cut by 5 bases and J by 7 bases, with 8 bases left in between. The CDR3 sequence: CASSPLRGELFF. Written as DNA, the CDR3 is TGTGCCAGTAGTCCCCTTCGCGGGGAGCTGTTTTTT.

This chain connects TRBV6-1 to TRBJ2-7; possibly TRBD2 for D (7 bases). Between the trimmed V and J ends, which lost 6 bases and 5 bases, there was a span of 14 bases. The CDR3 totals 13 residues. Germline lookup yields CDR1 MNHNS and CDR2 SASEGT. The CDR3 sequence is CASSPRGGHEQYF. CDR3 nucleotides: TGTGCCAGCAGCCCGAGGGGGGGTCACGAGCAGTACTTC.

This chain's CDR3 is CASSPRRDMNTEAFF. The CDR3 nucleotides read TGTGCCAGCAGCCCCCGACGGGACATGAACACTGAAGCTTTCTTT. The chain couples TRBV5-4 to TRBJ1-1; tentatively, D is TRBD1 (6 bases). Germline assignment: CDR1 SGHNT and CDR2 YYREEE (reference sequence). The V end lost 4 bases, the J end lost 0 bases, and 13 bases lay between the germline ends. The CDR3 spans 15 residues.

The rearrangement links TRBV2 to TRBJ1-2, with a weak D call TRBD1 (5 bases). The V end was cut by 6 bases, the J end by 8 bases, with 16 bases between. The CDR3 covers 13 residues. CDR1 and CDR2 from the germline V gene are SNHLY and FYNNEI. The CDR3 sequence is CASSAGPSGGYTF. CDR3 DNA: TGTGCCAGCAGCGCGGGACCAAGCGGGGGCTACACCTTC.

The rearrangement joins TRBV27 to TRBJ2-7; the D is unclear. Germline assignment: CDR1 MNHEY and CDR2 SMNVEV (reference sequence). This CDR3 is built from 15 residues. The V end lost 0 bases, the J end lost 6 bases, and 15 bases lay between the germline ends. The CDR3: CASSLSVPRYSEQYF. Here the CDR3 DNA reads TGTGCCAGCAGTTTATCTGTCCCGCGTTATAGCGAGCAGTACTTC.

This clone was counted a single time. The rearrangement links TRBV28 to TRBJ2-7, with D tentatively TRBD1 (6 bases). The CDR3 runs 14 residues. Trimming removed 6 bases at V and 0 bases at J, with 12 bases between. In germline, CDR1 is MDHEN, CDR2 SYDVKM. CDR3 sequence (DNA): TGTGCCAGCAGATGGACAGCAAGCTCCTACGAGCAGTACTTC. Its translation is CASRWTASSYEQYF.

This clone has just one count. V and J are TRBV29-1 and TRBJ1-1; weak D call: TRBD1 (6 bases). V shed 4 bases and J shed 0 bases, with 15 bases lying between them. CDR3 size: 15 residues. The V gene's germline CDR1 is SQVTM and CDR2 ANQGSEA. DNA for the CDR3: TGCAGCGTTGCTCTTCAGGGGAGTATGAACACTGAAGCTTTCTTT. This codes for CSVALQGSMNTEAFF.

The chain links TRBV5-6 to TRBJ1-3; perhaps TRBD1 as D (6 bases). Trimming took 4 bases from V and 3 from J, leaving 14 bases between them. Germline V gene lookup returns CDR1 SGHDT and CDR2 YYEEEE. This CDR3 contains 15 residues. The CDR3 protein is CASSRTARSGNTIYF. The CDR3 bases are TGTGCCAGCAGCCGGACAGCCAGAAGTGGAAACACCATATATTTT.

This chain uses TRBV6-6 with TRBJ1-5; D gene uncertain. Germline assignment: CDR1 MNHNY and CDR2 SVGAGI (reference sequence). The CDR3 length is 12 residues. Between the trimmed V and J ends, which lost 7 bases and 3 bases, there was a span of 7 bases. This CDR3 is CASTDYNQPQHF. The DNA for the CDR3 is TGTGCCAGCACAGACTACAATCAGCCCCAGCATTTT.

This clone appeared a single time. The genes are TRBV7-2 and TRBJ2-7; TRBD2 matches 12 bases. CDR1 SGHTA and CDR2 FQGNSA come from the germline V gene. V lost 2 bases and J lost 6; bases outside the gene matches: 11. The CDR3 spans 17 residues. The CDR3 sequence is CASSLPRLAGGPFEQYF. As DNA, the CDR3 is TGTGCCAGCAGCTTACCCCGGCTAGCGGGAGGGCCCTTCGAGCAGTACTTC.

CDR3 sequence reads: CASRGRVSDRPSSGANVLTF. The CDR3 DNA is TGTGCCAGCAGGGGGAGGGTTAGCGACCGCCCCAGCTCTGGGGCCAACGTCCTGACTTTC. The gene calls are TRBV9 and TRBJ2-6; TRBD2 matches at 7 bases. The CDR3 is 20 residues long. Losses at the gene ends were 5 bases for V and 0 bases for J; bases not matched to a gene: 17. CDR1 is SGDLS, CDR2 YYNGEE, per germline.

This clone has a single count. The rearrangement uses TRBV7-8 and TRBJ2-1, with a tentative D call TRBD2 (7 bases). From germline, CDR1 is SGHVS and CDR2 FQNEAQ. The CDR3 is made up of 12 amino acids. Between the trimmed V and J ends, which lost 7 bases and 7 bases, there was a span of 11 bases. CDR3 nucleotide sequence: TGTGCCAGCACCGCGGGGGCGAATGAGCAGTTCTTC. Amino acid sequence: CASTAGANEQFF.

The chain couples TRBV7-2 to TRBJ2-7; 12 nucleotides agree with TRBD1. Germline V lookup: CDR1 SGHTA, CDR2 FQGNSA. The trim removed 3 bases at V and 4 bases at J, leaving 4 bases unmatched. This CDR3 has 15 residues. The CDR3: CASSFGTGGKYEQYF. CDR3 DNA sequence: TGTGCCAGCAGCTTCGGGACAGGGGGCAAGTACGAGCAGTACTTC.

The CDR3 loop is CASRGTASPEKQYF. CDR3 sequence (DNA): TGTGCCAGCAGGGGGACAGCCTCTCCCGAGAAGCAGTACTTC. The chain joins TRBV28 to TRBJ2-7; the match to TRBD1 covers 7 bases. V lost 6 bases and J lost 8; bases outside the gene matches: 13. This CDR3 has 14 amino acids. Germline lookup yields CDR1 MDHEN and CDR2 SYDVKM.

The chain links TRBV18 to TRBJ1-2; 10 positions match TRBD1. CDR3 size: 14 residues. V dropped 4 bases and J dropped 8; count of bases not matched to a gene: 7. In germline, CDR1 is KGHSH, CDR2 LQKENI. The CDR3 here is CASSRPGTGEGYTF. DNA for the CDR3: TGTGCCAGCTCACGCCCGGGGACAGGGGAAGGCTACACCTTC.

The chain combines TRBV29-1 with TRBJ1-3, with unresolved D. CDR3 length: 15 amino acids. In germline, CDR1 is SQVTM, CDR2 ANQGSEA. V was clipped by 0 bases and J by 0 bases, with 9 bases between them. The CDR3 region has the DNA TGCAGCGTTGAAGAGAGCTGGAGCTCTGGAAACACCATATATTTT. Its protein product is CSVEESWSSGNTIYF.

The chain links TRBV18 to TRBJ2-7; TRBD2 is a possible D gene (6 bases). Trimming left V 3 bases short and J 2 bases short, with 11 bases between. Germline V gene sequence: CDR1 KGHSH, CDR2 LQKENI. CDR3 size: 14 residues. CDR3 coding DNA: TGTGCCAGCTCACCTGGGACTGTTACCTACGAGCAGTACTTC. It encodes CASSPGTVTYEQYF.

CDR3 sequence reads: CASRIGTRPETQYF. The DNA of the CDR3 is TGTGCCAGCAGGATAGGGACTAGACCAGAGACCCAGTACTTC. The chain combines TRBV5-6 with TRBJ2-5, with 8 bases fitting TRBD2. This CDR3 is 14 amino acids long. J lost 4 bases, V lost 5 bases, and 7 bases had no gene match. Looked up from germline, CDR1 is SGHDT and CDR2 is YYEEEE. Looking up the rest from reference TRBV5-6 and TRBJ2-5 gives the full variable domain: DAGVTQSPTHLIKTRGQQVTLRCSPKSGHDTVSWYQQALGQGPQFIFQYYEEEERQRGNFPDRFSGHQFPNYSSELNVNALLLGDSALYLCASRIGTRPETQYFGPGTRLLVL.

This chain connects TRBV20-1 to TRBJ2-1; D gene ambiguous. Looked up from germline, CDR1 is DFQATT and CDR2 is SNEGSKA (reference sequence). CDR3 length: 11 residues. V lost 1 base, J lost 10 bases, and 8 bases lay in between. The CDR3 DNA follows: TGCAGTGCTAGAGCCCCAGGAGAGCAGTTCTTC. Protein: CSARAPGEQFF.

This clone was seen a few times. Here the CDR3 DNA reads TGTGCCACCAGCAGAGAGCGGGGGGTCTTCACCGGGGAGCTGTTTTTT. Translating it yields CATSRERGVFTGELFF. V usage is TRBV15 and J usage is TRBJ2-2; 8 nucleotides agree with TRBD2. V shed 0 bases and J 4 bases; nucleotides not matched to a gene: 4. Germline CDR1 and CDR2: LNHNV and YYDKDF (reference sequence). The CDR3 length is 16 residues.

The chain recombines TRBV7-9 with TRBJ2-7, with a tentative D call TRBD1 (5 bases). V shed 2 bases and J shed 6 bases, with 14 bases lying between them. The germline V gene has CDR1 SEHNR and CDR2 FQNEAQ (reference sequence). CDR3 length: 14 residues. CDR3 protein: CASSLSPRVGEQYF. The CDR3 DNA sequence: TGTGCCAGCAGCTTAAGTCCCAGGGTTGGCGAGCAGTACTTC. The variable domain in full, completed from reference TRBV7-9 and TRBJ2-7, reads DTGVSQNPRHKITKRGQNVTFRCDPISEHNRLYWYRQTLGQGPEFLTYFQNEAQLEKSRLLSDRFSAERPKGSFSTLEIQRTEQGDSAMYLCASSLSPRVGEQYFGPGTRLTVT.

The chain carries TRBV18 and TRBJ2-7; 10 nucleotides line up with TRBD2. The CDR3 contains 14 residues. V lost 8 bases and J lost 1; bases outside the gene matches: 5. CDR1 and CDR2 (germline): KGHSH, LQKENI. The CDR3, as DNA: TGTGCCAGCCAATGGACTAGCGGATCCTACGAGCAGTACTTC. Translating it yields CASQWTSGSYEQYF.

The V call is TRBV4-1, the J call TRBJ2-6; 7 positions match TRBD1. Unmatched junction bases numbered 4, after V lost 2 bases and J lost 0 bases. Germline V CDR1 and CDR2: MGHRA, YSYEKL. The length of the CDR3 is 17 residues. The CDR3 reads CASSQRDSPSGANVLTF. DNA for the CDR3: TGCGCCAGCAGCCAACGGGACAGCCCCTCTGGGGCCAACGTCCTGACTTTC.